This is a list of T cell receptor beta chains from one sample in a study of shared clonotypes between healthy human individuals. The protocol was immunoSEQ multiplex PCR, while the TCRdb copy is restricted to in-frame clones and leaves out a portion. This sample carries 1.5 million to 2.5 million clones, about 95% of them seen once, and the ten largest clones take less than 1.5%. The sequenced material came from naive CD8+ T cells sorted from blood. The receptors originated from a man aged 18 to 30 in good health. Both conserved end residues are trimmed from each CDR3. Clone size is stated in some rows and not others, as once, few, many or a class when expanded.

>TRBJ1-2|TRBV19|NA
ASSPYTGVPYGYT
>TRBJ1-1|TRBV6-5|NA
ASRTGTVEAF
>TRBJ1-1|TRBV6-1|NA
ASNPGWTEAF
>TRBJ2-7|TRBV28|NA
ASSLDPTGEAYEQY
>TRBJ2-7|TRBV27|NA
ASSPADVAGLEQY
>TRBJ1-2|TRBV9|NA
ASSGVGASNYGYT
>TRBJ2-3|TRBV7-8|NA
ASSLKETSTDTQY
>TRBJ1-1|TRBV2|few
ASSERGGTEAF
>TRBJ1-6|TRBV4-2|NA
ASSQVEGQGSYNSPLH
>TRBJ1-2|TRBV19|NA
ASSIVAANYGYT
>TRBJ2-3|TRBV6-6|NA
ASSFVSDTQY
>TRBJ2-5|TRBV7-9|once
ASSSFLTGDNY
>TRBJ2-5|TRBV7-6|NA
ASNWGEGETQY
>TRBJ2-7|TRBV7-6|NA
ASSSWEQGPTYEQY
>TRBJ1-6|TRBV11-2|few
ASSPYNSPLH
>TRBJ1-6|TRBV5-4|NA
ASSLGGQGLGSPLH
>TRBJ2-1|TRBV6-5|NA
ASRLVSGPYNEQF
>TRBJ2-7|TRBV6-6|NA
ASSPVPDLEQY
>TRBJ2-7|TRBV10-2|NA
ASSVAGGDGEQY
>TRBJ2-1|TRBV28|NA
ASFTAGGKNEQF
>TRBJ2-7|TRBV5-1|NA
ASSPRIEGEQY
>TRBJ2-1|TRBV2|NA
ASSELALDNEQF
>TRBJ2-7|TRBV6-1|NA
ASSEVDSGLADYEQY
>TRBJ2-1|TRBV10-3|NA
AMGQGSSYNEQF
>TRBJ2-4|TRBV7-6|NA
ASSLDVGVAAKNIQY
>TRBJ2-7|TRBV15|NA
ATSPRTGGWDEQY
>TRBJ2-7|TRBV7-2|NA
ASSSSLAGVSTEQY
>TRBJ2-7|TRBV18|NA
ASSHPVTGGDEQY
>TRBJ2-3|TRBV30|NA
AWSSGPDTQY
>TRBJ2-1|TRBV30|NA
AWSDGAGGPNNEQF
>TRBJ2-7|TRBV6-1|NA
ASSETGLAGNFEQY
>TRBJ2-7|TRBV25-1|NA
ASADQGYEQY
>TRBJ2-1|TRBV9|NA
ASSPRLAGGLNEQF
>TRBJ1-5|TRBV7-8|once
ASSLAGEGNQPQH
>TRBJ2-7|TRBV5-4|NA
ASSFVGYEQY
>TRBJ2-7|TRBV30|NA
ASGQALSYEQY
>TRBJ2-7|TRBV9|NA
ASSPGQTYEQY
>TRBJ2-7|TRBV11-2|NA
ASSLVKGNYEQY
>TRBJ1-5|TRBV19|NA
ASSISGVGQPQH
>TRBJ2-7|TRBV15|NA
ATSRAGTIYEQY
>TRBJ1-1|TRBV11-2|NA
ASSLWVNTEAF
>TRBJ2-7|TRBV7-9|NA
ASSPRGISVYEQY
>TRBJ2-1|TRBV7-9|NA
ASSLDGAGESEQF
>TRBJ2-2|TRBV7-6|NA
ASSSTSGGAYTGELF
>TRBJ2-5|TRBV6-5|NA
ASSPMGPQETQY
>TRBJ2-7|TRBV7-6|NA
ASSLAGTPGREQY
>TRBJ1-2|TRBV5-6|NA
ASSPTGSGYT
>TRBJ2-1|TRBV11-2|NA
ASSRDFGGSLGEQF
>TRBJ1-2|TRBV4-1|NA
ASSQDRGPGYGYT
>TRBJ2-2|TRBV28|NA
ASSFTAANTGELF
>TRBJ2-7|TRBV30|NA
AWSGSSSYEQY
>TRBJ2-2|TRBV7-9|once
ASSRTGTANTGELF
>TRBJ1-6|TRBV6-1|NA
AMAGAPYNSPLH
>TRBJ2-2|TRBV6-6|NA
ASSYWGGELF
>TRBJ1-3|TRBV4-1|NA
ASSQDLGVRSGNTIY
>TRBJ2-1|TRBV10-3|NA
AISEVLTGNNEQF
>TRBJ1-5|TRBV28|few
ASSPTGGQPQH
>TRBJ2-3|TRBV10-1|NA
ASSEQRDPADTQY